The rows below give T cell receptor beta chains drawn from one sample of a study of T cell repertoires in cytomegalovirus infection. These receptors have no identified antigens. MiXCR, applied by TCRdb to the reads, yields one record per CDR3 protein. The data show about 130,000 distinct CDR3 sequences, 24% seen once. Sequencing used PBMCs, sequenced either directly or after in vitro stimulation (not recorded which). The receptors originated from a human donor in good health (CMV status not recorded). Some clones in this sample may be carry-over from other donors' samples. The CDR3 runs from the conserved cysteine through the conserved F or W. Fields, in order: V gene, J gene, clone size, CDR3 length, D gene, CDR3 DNA, CDR3 protein. A D gene is named only where the DNA matches it firmly. Some rows mark clone size as missing; the rest say once, few, many or name a class of expanded clone.

TRBV4-1	TRBJ2-2	few	15	TRBD1	TGCGCCAGCAGGCCCCCCGGGACAGCCGGCGGGGAGCTGTTTTTT	CASRPPGTAGGELFF
TRBV6-5	TRBJ2-2	.	16	.	TGTGCCAGCAGTTACTCAGGGGGCGGGGGGACCGGGGAGCTGTTTTTT	CASSYSGGGGTGELFF
TRBV5-1	TRBJ1-4	.	14	.	TGCGCCAGCAGGGAGATGACAACTAATGAAAAACTGTTTTTT	CASREMTTNEKLFF
TRBV28	TRBJ2-1	few	15	.	TGTGCCAGCAGTTTGGGGGAGGCTAGGAACAATGAGCAGTTCTTC	CASSLGEARNNEQFF
TRBV12-3/TRBV12-4	TRBJ1-4	.	13	.	TGTGCTAGCAGTCCGAGGGATGCCGGAAAACTGTTTTTT	CASSPRDAGKLFF
TRBV11-3	TRBJ2-4	few	18	TRBD2	TGTGCCAGCAGCTTAGATCAAGGCGGGAGTCTAGCCAAAAACATTCAGTACTTC	CASSLDQGGSLAKNIQYF
TRBV7-2	TRBJ1-4	many	15	.	TGTGCCAGCAGCTTAGTTGGGGGGTCTAATGAAAAACTGTTTTTT	CASSLVGGSNEKLFF
TRBV7-2	TRBJ1-5	.	12	.	TGTGCCAGCAGCTTTTCTGGTCAGCCCCAGCATTTT	CASSFSGQPQHF
TRBV20-1	TRBJ1-5	.	17	TRBD1	TGCAGTGCCAGTAGAAGTTTCCCGGGACAGGGGGCTCAGCCCCAGCATTTT	CSASRSFPGQGAQPQHF
TRBV7-2	TRBJ2-7	medium-sized	13	TRBD1	TGTGCCAGCAGCTCACAGGGGGCCTACGAGCAGTACTTC	CASSSQGAYEQYF
TRBV5-6	TRBJ2-1	.	18	TRBD2	TGTGCCAGCAGCTTGTATCAACTAGCGGGAGGGCCTTGGTATGAGCAGTTCTTC	CASSLYQLAGGPWYEQFF
TRBV7-9	TRBJ2-5	.	14	.	TGTGCCAGCAGCTTAACGCGGGAAGGAGAGACCCAGTACTTC	CASSLTREGETQYF